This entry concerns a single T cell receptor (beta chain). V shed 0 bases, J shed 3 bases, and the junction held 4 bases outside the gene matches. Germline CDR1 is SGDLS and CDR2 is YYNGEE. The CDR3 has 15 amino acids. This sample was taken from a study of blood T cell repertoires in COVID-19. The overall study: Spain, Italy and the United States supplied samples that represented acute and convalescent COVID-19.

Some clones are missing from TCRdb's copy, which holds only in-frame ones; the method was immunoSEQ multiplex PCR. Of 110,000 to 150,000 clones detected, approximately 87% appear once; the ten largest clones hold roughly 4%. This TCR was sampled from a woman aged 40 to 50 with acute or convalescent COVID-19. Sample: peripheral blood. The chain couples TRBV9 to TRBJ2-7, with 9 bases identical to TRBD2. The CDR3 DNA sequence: TGTGCCAGCAGCGTAGGAAGCGGGGGGCTCTACGAGCAGTACTTC. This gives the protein CASSVGSGGLYEQYF.